This TCR beta chain came from a study of cytomegalovirus exposure and HLA in healthy donors. Study observations and caveats: Rare TCR sequences dominated, though some public TCRs recurred in many donors.

Repertoires were generated with immunoSEQ multiplex PCR, while TCRdb's copy carries only in-frame clones and drops some. The sample holds about 270,000 clones, about 86% seen once. This clone was observed a handful of times. The antigen remains undetermined. The donors were part of the validation cohort, which consisted of about 130 subjects and was separate from the first cohort of 666 subjects. Sequenced: PBMCs. The sequence came from a woman under 30 in good health and CMV-seronegative.

CDR3 residues: CASSAGLLTTYEQYF. As DNA, the CDR3 is TGCGCCAGCAGCGCGGGACTCCTAACTACCTACGAGCAGTACTTC. V is TRBV10-2 and J is TRBJ2-7, with D possibly matching TRBD2 (6 bases). CDR3 size: 15 residues. V lost 6 bases and J 2 bases, leaving 17 bases between the germline ends. Germline V gives CDR1 WSHSY, CDR2 SAAADI.